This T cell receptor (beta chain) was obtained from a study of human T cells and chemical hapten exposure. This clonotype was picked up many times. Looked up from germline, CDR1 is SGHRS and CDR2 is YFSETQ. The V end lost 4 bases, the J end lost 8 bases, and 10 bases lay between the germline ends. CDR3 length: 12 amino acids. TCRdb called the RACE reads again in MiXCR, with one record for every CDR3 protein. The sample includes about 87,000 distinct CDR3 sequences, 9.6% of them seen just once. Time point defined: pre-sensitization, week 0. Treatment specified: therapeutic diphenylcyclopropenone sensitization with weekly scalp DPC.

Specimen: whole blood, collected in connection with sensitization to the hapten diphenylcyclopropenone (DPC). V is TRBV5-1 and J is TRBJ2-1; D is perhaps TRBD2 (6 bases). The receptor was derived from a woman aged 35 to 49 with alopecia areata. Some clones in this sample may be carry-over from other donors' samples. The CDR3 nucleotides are TGCGCCAGCAGCCTATGGGGGGATGAGCAGTTCTTC. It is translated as CASSLWGDEQFF.